The rows below give T cell receptor beta chains drawn from one sample of a study of breast tumors, draining lymph nodes, adjacent tissues. TCRdb called the multiplex PCR reads again in MiXCR, with one record for every CDR3 protein. The table lists around 100,000 distinct CDR3 sequences, approximately 21% of them singletons. What was sequenced was axillary lymph node tissue. All receptors derive from a female donor with breast cancer. Some clones in this sample may be carry-over from other donors' samples. CDR3s include the opening cysteine and the closing phenylalanine or tryptophan. The D gene is left open where the match is weak. Some rows mark clone size as missing; the rest say once, few, many or name a class of expanded clone.

size: many; V: TRBV7-2; D: .; J: TRBJ2-1; DNA: TGTGCCAGCAGCTTGGCAGGTTTACTCGGTAATGAGCAGTTCTTC; CDR3: CASSLAGLLGNEQFF
size: many; V: TRBV7-2; D: .; J: TRBJ1-4; DNA: TGTGCCAGCAGCTTAGTTGGGAGCGAAAAACTGTTTTTT; CDR3: CASSLVGSEKLFF
size: many; V: TRBV20-1; D: .; J: TRBJ1-4; DNA: TGCAGTGCCCTCACTGGGTCCGATAATGAAAAACTGTTTTTT; CDR3: CSALTGSDNEKLFF
size: many; V: TRBV13; D: .; J: TRBJ2-3; DNA: TGTGCCAGCAGCTTAGTCCAGGGAAGCACAGATACGCAGTATTTT; CDR3: CASSLVQGSTDTQYF
size: many; V: TRBV19; D: .; J: TRBJ1-2; DNA: TGTGCCAGTAGTAGGGGACCTCCTAACTATGGCTACACCTTC; CDR3: CASSRGPPNYGYTF
size: many; V: TRBV5-4; D: TRBD1; J: TRBJ1-5; DNA: TGTGCCAGCAGCTTCGGGACAGAAAATCAGCCCCAGCATTTT; CDR3: CASSFGTENQPQHF
size: .; V: TRBV27; D: .; J: TRBJ2-3; DNA: TGTGCCAGCAGTCCCAGGATGGGAGATACGCAGTATTTT; CDR3: CASSPRMGDTQYF
size: many; V: TRBV2; D: .; J: TRBJ2-2; DNA: TGTGCCAGCAGTGAGGACGGGACGAAGGACGGGGAGCTGTTTTTT; CDR3: CASSEDGTKDGELFF
size: many; V: TRBV5-8; D: .; J: TRBJ1-2; DNA: TGTGCCAGCAGCTTGGTTGATGGTGGCTACACCTTC; CDR3: CASSLVDGGYTF
size: few; V: TRBV5-4; D: .; J: TRBJ1-3; DNA: TGTGCCAGCAGCTTGAGGGGTCTCAACTCTGGAAACACCATATATTTT; CDR3: CASSLRGLNSGNTIYF
size: many; V: TRBV11-2; D: .; J: TRBJ2-3; DNA: TGTGCCAGCAGCTTAGGCAGGGCGTCCGATACGCAGTATTTT; CDR3: CASSLGRASDTQYF